Sequencing of this T cell receptor (beta chain) was carried out in a study of human T cells and chemical hapten exposure. Time point noted: pre-sensitization, week 0. Treatment specified: therapeutic diphenylcyclopropenone sensitization with weekly scalp DPC. TCRdb processed the RACE reads anew with MiXCR; each CDR3 protein has one entry. The sample shows about 110,000 distinct CDR3 sequences, approximately 12% of them seen only once. This clonotype appeared a few times. The sample consisted of whole blood, taken in connection with sensitization to the hapten diphenylcyclopropenone (DPC). The receptor's source is a woman aged 50 to 65 with alopecia areata. Some clones in this sample may be carry-over from other donors' samples.

The CDR3 is CASSLVMAGGEQYF. CDR3 in DNA: TGTGCCAGCAGCTTAGTTATGGCAGGAGGGGAGCAGTACTTC. The V and J genes are TRBV7-6 and TRBJ2-7; a weak D match, TRBD2 (6 bases). The germline CDR1 and CDR2 sequences are SGHVS and FNYEAQ. The CDR3 covers 14 residues. With 1 base removed from V and 7 bases from J, the gap between germline ends came to 14 bases.